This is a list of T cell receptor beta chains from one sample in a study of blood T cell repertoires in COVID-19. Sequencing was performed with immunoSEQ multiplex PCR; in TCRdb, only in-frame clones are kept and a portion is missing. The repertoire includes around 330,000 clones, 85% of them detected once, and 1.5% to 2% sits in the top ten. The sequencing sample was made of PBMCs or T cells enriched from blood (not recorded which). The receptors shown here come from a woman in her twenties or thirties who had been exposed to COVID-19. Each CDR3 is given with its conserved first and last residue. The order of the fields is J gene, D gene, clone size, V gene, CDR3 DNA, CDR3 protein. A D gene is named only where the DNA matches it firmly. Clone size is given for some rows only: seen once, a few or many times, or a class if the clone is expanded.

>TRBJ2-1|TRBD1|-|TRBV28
TGTGCCAGCAGCTCACCGGGACAGGGGGCTATGGTTGAGCAGTTCTTC
CASSSPGQGAMVEQFF
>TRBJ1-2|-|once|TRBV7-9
TGTGCCAGCAGCTTAGGATTAATCGGGAACTATGGCTACACCTTC
CASSLGLIGNYGYTF
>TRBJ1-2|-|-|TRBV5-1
TGCGCCAGCAGCGTGTTGGCCCCGGGGTCTATCGATGGCTACACCTTC
CASSVLAPGSIDGYTF
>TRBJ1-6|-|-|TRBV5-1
TGCGCCAGCAGCCTAAGCCCAGGGAATACGAATTCACCCCTCCACTTT
CASSLSPGNTNSPLHF
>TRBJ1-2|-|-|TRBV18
TGTGCCAGCTCACCATTGGGAGAGTATGGCTACACCTTC
CASSPLGEYGYTF
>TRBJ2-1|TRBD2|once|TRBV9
TGTGCCAGCAGCGTAGCTACGAGGACTAGCGGGAGAAGTCTCTACAATGAGCAGTTCTTC
CASSVATRTSGRSLYNEQFF
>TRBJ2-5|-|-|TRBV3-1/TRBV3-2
TGTGCCAGCAGCCTTAATGCGGCGGAGACCCAGTACTTC
CASSLNAAETQYF
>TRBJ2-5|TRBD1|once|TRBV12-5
TGTGCTAGTGGTTTGGCCGGACAGGGGAAGAGGCAAGAGACCCAGTACTTC
CASGLAGQGKRQETQYF
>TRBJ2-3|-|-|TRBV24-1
TGTGCCACCAGTGGGAGGGGGGGGCATAGATCAGATACGCAGTATTTT
CATSGRGGHRSDTQYF
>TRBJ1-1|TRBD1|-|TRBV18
TGTGCCAGCTCACCACGGGACAGGGGGCTCGGGGGCACTGAAGCTTTCTTT
CASSPRDRGLGGTEAFF
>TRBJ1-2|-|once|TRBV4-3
TGCGCCAGCAGCCAAGAGTTGGGAAACAGGGAGTATGGCTACACCTTC
CASSQELGNREYGYTF
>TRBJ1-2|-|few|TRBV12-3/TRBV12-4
TGTGCCAGCAGTTTCGGAGGGGCTTATGGCTACACCTTC
CASSFGGAYGYTF
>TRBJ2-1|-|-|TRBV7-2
TGTGCCAGCAGCCAAGACCCTGAGACAGAGCAGTTCTTC
CASSQDPETEQFF
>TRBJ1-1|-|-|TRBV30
TGTGCCCTCGACAGGAACACTGAAGCTTTCTTT
CALDRNTEAFF
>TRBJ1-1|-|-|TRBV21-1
TGTGCCAGCAGCGCCGAGGGGGCACAGAACACTGAAGCTTTCTTT
CASSAEGAQNTEAFF
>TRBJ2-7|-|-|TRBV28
TGTGCCAGCAGTTTGGCCAGGGGTTCCTACGAGCAGTACTTC
CASSLARGSYEQYF
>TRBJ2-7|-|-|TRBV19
TGTGCCAGTAGTATTGGATCAGGTTTTTACGAGCAATACTTC
CASSIGSGFYEQYF
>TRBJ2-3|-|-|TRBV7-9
TGTGCCAGCAGCTTAGAACTACAGGGTGACTTCACAGATACGCAGTATTTT
CASSLELQGDFTDTQYF
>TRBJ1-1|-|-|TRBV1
TGCACCAGCAGAAAGACAGGGGAGTGGGATGAAGCTTTCTTT
CTSRKTGEWDEAFF
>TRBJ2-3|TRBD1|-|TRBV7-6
TGTGCCAGCAGCTTTGAGGGACAGCCTACCGATACGCAGTATTTT
CASSFEGQPTDTQYF
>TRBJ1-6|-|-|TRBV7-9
TGTGCCAGCAGCTTAGGCAGGGGTAATTCACCCCTCCACTTT
CASSLGRGNSPLHF
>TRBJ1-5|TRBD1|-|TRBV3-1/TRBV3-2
TGTGCCAGCAGCCCCGGGACAGGGGGCGTGGAGCCCCAGCATTTT
CASSPGTGGVEPQHF
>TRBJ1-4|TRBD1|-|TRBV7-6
TGTGCCAGCAGGACCAGGGGGCGCGGGGGTGAAAAACTGTTTTTT
CASRTRGRGGEKLFF
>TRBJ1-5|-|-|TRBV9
TGTGCCAGCAGCGTAGCGGACAGCAGCAATCAGCCCCAGCATTTT
CASSVADSSNQPQHF
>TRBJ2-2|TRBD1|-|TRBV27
TGTGCCAGCAGTGGGACAGGGCCCGGGGAGCTGTTTTTT
CASSGTGPGELFF
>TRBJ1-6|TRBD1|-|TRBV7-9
TGTGCCAGCAGCTTAATCACCGGGACAGGGAATTCACCCCTCCACTTT
CASSLITGTGNSPLHF
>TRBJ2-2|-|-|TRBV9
TGTGCCAGCAGCGCGAGCGGGTTGGGGACCGGGGAGCTGTTTTTT
CASSASGLGTGELFF
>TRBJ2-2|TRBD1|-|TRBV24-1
TGTGCCACCAGTGACCCGACAGGGGGCCCGAACACCGGGGAGCTGTTTTTT
CATSDPTGGPNTGELFF
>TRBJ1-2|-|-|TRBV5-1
TGCGCCAGCAGCGGGGACTCTTTCATAGGCTACACCTTC
CASSGDSFIGYTF
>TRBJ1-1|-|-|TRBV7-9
TGTGCCAGCAGCTTAGTGGGGCAGGGGAGTACTGAAGCTTTCTTT
CASSLVGQGSTEAFF
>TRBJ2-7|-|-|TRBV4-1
TGCGCCAGCAGTTCCCTCGCGGGGAGCTCCTACGAGCAGTACTTC
CASSSLAGSSYEQYF
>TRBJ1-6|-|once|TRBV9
TGTGCCAGCAGCGCAGACAGCCTCTATAATTCACCCCTCCACTTT
CASSADSLYNSPLHF
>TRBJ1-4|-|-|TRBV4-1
TGCGCCAGCAGCCAAGATGGGACACCTAATGAAAAACTGTTTTTT
CASSQDGTPNEKLFF
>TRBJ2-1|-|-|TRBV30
TGTGCCTGGAGTGTCTTGGACTTGCAGTTCTTC
CAWSVLDLQFF
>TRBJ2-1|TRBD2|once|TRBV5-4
TGTGCCAGCAGCTGGACTAGCGGGAGGGCGGGGAATGAGCAGTTCTTC
CASSWTSGRAGNEQFF
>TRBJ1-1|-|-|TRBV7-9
TGTGCCAGCAGCTCCGAATCGACAGTTGACACTGAAGCTTTCTTT
CASSSESTVDTEAFF
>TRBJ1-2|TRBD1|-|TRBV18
TGTGCCAGCTCACCTCGACAGGGCTATGGCTACACCTTC
CASSPRQGYGYTF
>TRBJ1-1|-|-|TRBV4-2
TGTGCCAGCAGCCAAGAGATGGGGCTCAACACTGAAGCTTTCTTT
CASSQEMGLNTEAFF
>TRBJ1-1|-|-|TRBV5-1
TGCGCCAGCAGCTCACAGGGCTCGAACACTGAAGCTTTCTTT
CASSSQGSNTEAFF
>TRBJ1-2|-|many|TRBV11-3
TGTGCCAGCAGCTTATCCAGGGGATGGGGCTACACCTTC
CASSLSRGWGYTF
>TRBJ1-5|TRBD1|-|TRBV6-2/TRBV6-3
TGTGCCAGCAGTTCTAGCGGGACAGAGAATCAGCCCCAGCATTTT
CASSSSGTENQPQHF
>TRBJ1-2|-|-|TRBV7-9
TGTGCCAGCAGCTTAGGGGTCCTTCGGGTGGATTTACGTATGAGCTACACCTTC
CASSLGVLRVDLRMSYTF
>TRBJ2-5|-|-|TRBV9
TGTGCCAGCAGCGTAGAAACTAGCAGGACCCAGTACTTC
CASSVETSRTQYF
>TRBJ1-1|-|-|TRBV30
TGTGCCTGGAGTGAAGTTGGACTGATGAACACTGAAGCTTTCTTT
CAWSEVGLMNTEAFF
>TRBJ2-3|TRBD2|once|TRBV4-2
TGTGCCAGCAGCCAAAATGGACTAGCGGGGGGGCAGGATACGCAGTATTTT
CASSQNGLAGGQDTQYF
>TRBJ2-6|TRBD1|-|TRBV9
TGTGCCAGCAGCGTAGTTGGACAGGGGGCTACTGGGGCCAACGTCCTGACTTTC
CASSVVGQGATGANVLTF